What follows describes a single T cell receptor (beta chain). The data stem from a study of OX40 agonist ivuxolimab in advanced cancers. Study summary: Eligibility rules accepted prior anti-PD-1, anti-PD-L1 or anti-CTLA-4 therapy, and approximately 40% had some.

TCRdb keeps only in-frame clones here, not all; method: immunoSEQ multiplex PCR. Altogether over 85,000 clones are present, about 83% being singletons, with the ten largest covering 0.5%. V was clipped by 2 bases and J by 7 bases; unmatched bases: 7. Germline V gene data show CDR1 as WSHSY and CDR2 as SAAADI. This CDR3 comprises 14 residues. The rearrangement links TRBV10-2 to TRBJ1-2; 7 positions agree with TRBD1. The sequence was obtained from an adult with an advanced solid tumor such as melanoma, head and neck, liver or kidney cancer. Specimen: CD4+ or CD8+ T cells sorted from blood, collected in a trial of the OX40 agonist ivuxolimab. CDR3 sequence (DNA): TGCGCCAGCAGTGAGACAGGGGTTAGAGGTGGCTACACCTTC. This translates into CASSETGVRGGYTF.